Presented here are 24 T cell receptor beta chains from one specimen sequenced in a study of low-dose radiotherapy and immunotherapy resistance in tumors. Primers targeting TRAV and TRBV primed first-strand cDNA, covering alpha and beta chains. The authors amplified TCRs for approximately 20 PCR cycles with a constant-region primer and a V-primer adapter. MiXCR, run by TCRdb on the reads, gives a single entry per CDR3 protein. The sample holds nearly 60,000 distinct CDR3 sequences, 20% to 25% seen once. The sample's time point: after trial treatment. Stated treatment: LDRT plus nivolumab, ipilimumab, low-dose cyclophosphamide and aspirin (RACIN trial). This specimen consisted of PBMCs, obtained after low-dose radiotherapy plus immunotherapy. These receptors originate from a male donor with prostate cancer.

This clonotype was seen many times. The J gene is TRBJ2-7, the V gene TRBV27; 9 nucleotides align to TRBD1. Trimming removed 1 base from V and 0 bases from J; junction bases left unmatched: 7. CDR1 is MNHEY and CDR2 is SMNVEV in the germline V gene (reference sequence). This CDR3 is built from 17 residues. The CDR3, as DNA: TGTGCCAGCAGTTTATTTGGGACAGGGCTGGGCTCCTACGAGCAGTACTTC. Protein sequence: CASSLFGTGLGSYEQYF.

This clonotype appeared a few times. The chain uses TRBV28 and TRBJ2-5; unclear D gene. Germline CDR1 MDHEN, CDR2 SYDVKM. V gave up 3 bases and J gave up 5 bases, with 10 bases separating them. CDR3 length equals 13 residues. Here the CDR3 reads CASSFRPRETQYF. CDR3 DNA sequence: TGTGCCAGCAGTTTCCGGCCTCGGGAGACCCAGTACTTC. The complete variable domain, with remaining parts taken from reference TRBV28 and TRBJ2-5, reads DVKVTQSSRYLVKRTGEKVFLECVQDMDHENMFWYRQDPGLGLRLIYFSYDVKMKEKGDIPEGYSVSREKKERFSLILESASTNQTSMYLCASSFRPRETQYFGPGTRLLVL.

This clonotype was detected many times. The V gene is TRBV14, the J gene TRBJ2-3; D might be TRBD1 or TRBD2, each matching 5 bases. Trimming removed 3 bases at V and 2 bases at J, with 12 bases between. Germline lookup yields CDR1 SGHDN and CDR2 FVKESK. The CDR3 runs 15 residues. CDR3 in amino acids: CASSQTGAPTDTQYF. The CDR3 nucleotides read TGTGCCAGCAGCCAGACCGGGGCCCCCACAGATACGCAGTATTTT.

Many counts were recorded for this clonotype. The V and J genes are TRBV29-1 and TRBJ1-5; no clear D gene. The germline CDR1 and CDR2 sequences are SQVTM and ANQGSEA. V was shortened by 6 bases and J by 6 bases, with 18 bases between the two germline ends. This CDR3 contains 14 residues. The CDR3 DNA follows: TGCAGCGTCGCCACAGTCGGGGAGGGTCAGCCCCAGCATTTT. Translating it yields CSVATVGEGQPQHF.

At least ten counts were recorded for this clonotype. This rearrangement joins TRBV6-2 or TRBV6-3 to TRBJ2-7; no reliable D call. Trimming stripped 5 bases from V and 2 bases from J, with 10 bases between. The germline V gene has CDR1 MNHEY and CDR2 SVGEGT. The CDR3 is 13 amino acids. The CDR3, as DNA: TGTGCCAGCAGTCAACGGGTAGCCTACGAGCAGTACTTC. Protein product: CASSQRVAYEQYF.

This clonotype has just a few counts. The chain uses TRBV9 and TRBJ2-1; no clear D gene. V lost 2 bases to trimming and J lost 5 bases, with 2 bases between them. Germline-derived CDR1 and CDR2 are SGDLS and YYNGEE. This CDR3 region has 11 residues. In nucleotides, the CDR3 is TGTGCCAGCAGCGTGAACAATGAGCAGTTCTTC. Translation: CASSVNNEQFF.

This clonotype was seen only once. CDR3 nucleotides: TGTGCCAGCAGACTAGCGGGGATGATGTACGAGCAGTACTTC. Translation: CASRLAGMMYEQYF. The V call is TRBV6-1, the J call TRBJ2-7; 10 bases fit TRBD2. The germline V gene has CDR1 MNHNS and CDR2 SASEGT. CDR3 length: 14 residues. V gave up 6 bases and J gave up 4 bases; unmatched junction bases: 6.

V usage is TRBV6-6 and J usage is TRBJ2-3, with D possibly matching TRBD2 (6 bases). V was trimmed by 6 bases and J by 4 bases, leaving 14 bases between them. This CDR3 has 14 residues. CDR1 is MNHNY and CDR2 is SVGAGI in the germline V gene (reference sequence). CDR3 sequence (DNA): TGTGCCAGCAGGGGGGACTTTGGGGCAGATACGCAGTATTTT. Protein sequence: CASRGDFGADTQYF.

This clonotype was counted many times. The chain recombines TRBV5-1 with TRBJ2-5; 12 bases match TRBD1. Unmatched junction bases numbered 8, after V lost 3 bases and J lost 5 bases. From germline, CDR1 is SGHRS and CDR2 YFSETQ. The CDR3 runs 16 residues. DNA of the CDR3: TGCGCCAGCAGCTCTGGGACAGGGGGCGTTGAGGAGACCCAGTACTTC. It specifies CASSSGTGGVEETQYF.

This sequence joins TRBV28 and TRBJ2-7; D is perhaps TRBD1 (7 bases). The CDR3 is made up of 17 amino acids. The V end was cut by 7 bases, the J end by 3 bases, with 25 bases between. Germline V gives CDR1 MDHEN, CDR2 SYDVKM. CDR3 coding DNA: TGTGCCAGCACCTACAGGGCAGGCGGGGACAGTAGCTACGAGCAGTACTTC. Translation gives CASTYRAGGDSSYEQYF.

This clonotype was recorded at least ten times. The gene calls are TRBV6-6 and TRBJ2-3; D may be TRBD1 (6 bases). The length of the CDR3 is 17 residues. Germline V CDR1 and CDR2: MNHNY, SVGAGI (reference sequence). The ends were cut back, 2 bases at V and 4 bases at J, with 19 bases in the middle. The CDR3 DNA is TGTGCCAGCAGTTACAAGTCACAGGGTGTTATCCCAGATACGCAGTATTTT. Translation: CASSYKSQGVIPDTQYF.

About this clonotype itself: Given a far larger clone just one base away, this is likely a sequencing read error. The rearrangement uses TRBV14 and TRBJ2-7; 10 bases align to TRBD2. The length of the CDR3 is 15 residues. Germline V gene data show CDR1 as SGHDN and CDR2 as FVKESK. V shed 4 bases and J 7 bases; nucleotides not matched to a gene: 10. CDR3 sequence: CASSRAGGFYNEQYF. The DNA for the CDR3 is TGTGCCAGCAGCCGAGCGGGAGGGTTCTACAATGAGCAGTACTTC.

At least ten counts were recorded for this clonotype. The J gene is TRBJ2-7, the V gene TRBV7-2; the D is unclear. Trimming shortened V by 5 bases and J by 2 bases, and 13 bases separated the two germline ends. This CDR3 spans 14 amino acids. CDR1 is SGHTA and CDR2 is FQGNSA in the germline V gene. The CDR3 nucleotides read TGTGCCAGCAGCCCCCTTGACTGGGCCTACGAGCAGTACTTC. Its translation: CASSPLDWAYEQYF.

The CDR3 sequence: CASIGPQQGGYAGYTF. For the CDR3, the DNA is TGTGCCAGCATCGGACCCCAACAGGGGGGGTATGCTGGCTACACCTTC. V is TRBV2 and J is TRBJ1-2; 8 bases agree with TRBD1. This CDR3 comprises 16 residues. Unmatched junction bases numbered 17, after V lost 7 bases and J lost 7 bases. The germline gives CDR1 SNHLY, CDR2 FYNNEI. The full variable domain, its missing parts supplied by reference TRBV2 and TRBJ1-2, is EPEVTQTPSHQVTQMGQEVILRCVPISNHLYFYWYRQILGQKVEFLVSFYNNEISEKSEIFDDQFSVERPDGSNFTLKIRSTKLEDSAMYFCASIGPQQGGYAGYTFGSGTRLTVV.

This clonotype was counted a few times. A far larger clone is just one base off, so this is likely a read error. The CDR3 bases are TGTGCCAGCACTCTGGGGGGCTTGAGCACTGAAGCTTTCTTT. It specifies CASTLGGLSTEAFF. The rearrangement joins TRBV6-2 or TRBV6-3 to TRBJ1-1; D possibly corresponds to TRBD1 (6 bases). CDR3 length: 14 amino acids. Germline loops: CDR1 MNHEY, CDR2 SVGEGT. V was trimmed by 7 bases and J by 4 bases, leaving 16 bases between them.

The chain carries TRBV5-1 and TRBJ2-2; 8 bases fit TRBD2. The germline gives CDR1 SGHRS, CDR2 YFSETQ. J lost 5 bases, V lost 3 bases, and 9 bases had no gene match. The CDR3 is 16 amino acids. This chain's CDR3 is CASSYSAGVDTGELFF. The CDR3 bases are TGCGCCAGCAGCTATTCAGCGGGAGTGGATACCGGGGAGCTGTTTTTT.

This clonotype occurred many times. This chain connects TRBV4-1 to TRBJ2-1, with no clear D. The CDR3 spans 14 residues. Germline lookup yields CDR1 MGHRA and CDR2 YSYEKL. Trimming took 4 bases from V and 1 from J, leaving 8 bases between them. CDR3 nucleotide sequence: TGCGCCAGCAGCCCTTTGGGATCCTACAATGAGCAGTTCTTC. The encoded protein is CASSPLGSYNEQFF.

This clonotype was observed many times. The chain uses TRBV3-1 and TRBJ2-7; D gene uncertain. There are 16 residues in the CDR3. Trimming removed 0 bases from V and 0 bases from J, with 12 bases in between. Germline V CDR1 and CDR2: LGHDT, YNNKEL (reference sequence). Written as DNA, the CDR3 is TGTGCCAGCAGCCAAGAGGGAAACAGATACTCCTACGAGCAGTACTTC. Its protein is CASSQEGNRYSYEQYF.

Many counts were recorded for this clonotype. The chain couples TRBV5-1 to TRBJ2-5; 10 positions match TRBD2. The CDR3 is 16 amino acids. From germline, CDR1 is SGHRS and CDR2 YFSETQ. V gave up 4 bases and J gave up 7 bases; unmatched junction bases: 13. In DNA form, the CDR3 reads TGCGCCAGCAGCCTCGAGCGGGAGGGAACCGGGGTGACCCAGTACTTC. Protein sequence: CASSLEREGTGVTQYF.

J is TRBJ1-3 and V is TRBV12-3 or TRBV12-4; D not resolved. CDR3 size: 17 residues. The germline V and J ends were trimmed by 5 bases and 2 bases, with 19 bases remaining between them. The CDR3 is CASSLTARTTTGNTIYF. CDR3 bases: TGTGCCAGCAGTCTCACGGCCAGGACTACGACTGGAAACACCATATATTTT.

Concerning this clonotype: A far larger clone is only one base removed, so a read error is likely. The chain couples TRBV7-9 to TRBJ2-1; possible D gene TRBD2, 7 bases. Germline-derived CDR1 and CDR2 are SEHNR and FQNEAQ (reference sequence). The V and J ends lost 5 bases and 3 bases respectively, with 14 bases between them. The CDR3 length is 15 residues. CDR3 region: CASSPRGADYNEQFF. CDR3 in DNA: TGTGCCAGCAGCCCTCGGGGGGCCGACTACAATGAGCAGTTCTTC.

This clonotype came up many times. This chain connects TRBV11-2 to TRBJ2-2, with 10 positions matching TRBD2. Trimming took 6 bases from V and 2 from J; bases not matched to a gene: 0. In germline, CDR1 is SGHAT, CDR2 FQNNGV. The CDR3 length is 14 residues. The CDR3 loop is CASRLAGNTGELFF. DNA of the CDR3: TGTGCCAGCAGACTAGCGGGAAACACCGGGGAGCTGTTTTTT.

This clonotype has ten or more counts. This rearrangement joins TRBV5-1 to TRBJ2-3; TRBD2 matches at 11 bases. Germline CDR1 reads SGHRS; CDR2 reads YFSETQ. The V and J ends lost 4 bases and 4 bases, in that order; junction bases with no gene match: 8. The CDR3 is 16 amino acids. The CDR3 protein is CASSPRGLAAPDTQYF. The CDR3 DNA reads TGCGCCAGCAGCCCGAGGGGACTAGCGGCGCCAGATACGCAGTATTTT.

This clonotype was counted at least ten times. This chain links TRBV11-2 with TRBJ2-1; 9 bases fit TRBD1. J gave up 9 bases and V 5 bases, and 11 bases lay outside the gene matches. This CDR3 contains 15 residues. Germline CDR1 and CDR2: SGHAT and FQNNGV. DNA of the CDR3: TGTGCCAGCAGCCCAAACAGGGGGCGCATTCCTGAGCAGTTCTTC. This translates into CASSPNRGRIPEQFF.